These 13 T cell receptor beta chains were all obtained from the same sample, sequenced in a study of shared clonotypes between healthy human individuals. The table came from immunoSEQ multiplex PCR; TCRdb's copy has only in-frame clones and leaves some out. The sample lists approximately 2.5 million clones; 90% to 95% were seen once. The specimen was naive CD4+ T cells from PBMCs. Noted subset: CD45RA+ positively selected. The receptors originated from a man younger than 30 in good health. Some clones in this sample may be carry-over from other donors' samples.

V gene TRBV29-1 combines with J gene TRBJ1-2; no clear D. The CDR3 consists of 13 residues. Between the trimmed V and J ends, which lost 7 bases and 0 bases, there was a span of 12 bases. Germline V gene data show CDR1 as SQVTM and CDR2 as ANQGSEA. Here the CDR3 DNA reads TGCAGCGCTCTTCTACTAGCTAACTATGGCTACACCTTC. It codes for CSALLLANYGYTF.

This chain joins TRBV9 and TRBJ2-1; 12 bases map to TRBD1. This CDR3 region has 15 residues. The ends lost 4 bases at V and 2 bases at J; junction bases unmatched: 1. Per the germline V gene, CDR1 is SGDLS and CDR2 is YYNGEE. The CDR3, as DNA: TGTGCCAGCAGCCGGGACAGGGGGCCCTACAATGAGCAGTTCTTC. Translated, it gives CASSRDRGPYNEQFF. Complete variable domain (other parts from reference TRBV9 and TRBJ2-1): DSGVTQTPKHLITATGQRVTLRCSPRSGDLSVYWYQQSLDQGLQFLIQYYNGEERAKGNILERFSAQQFPDLHSELNLSSLELGDSALYFCASSRDRGPYNEQFFGPGTRLTVL.

This clone was found once. This sequence joins TRBV29-1 and TRBJ1-2, with unresolved D. This CDR3 contains 12 residues. V was shortened by 4 bases and J by 2 bases, with 8 bases between the two germline ends. CDR1 SQVTM and CDR2 ANQGSEA come from the germline V gene. The CDR3 nucleotides are TGCAGCGTTGCCGGCTTAAACTATGGCTACACCTTC. Translated, it gives CSVAGLNYGYTF. Variable domain in full (rest from reference TRBV29-1 and TRBJ1-2): SAVISQKPSRDICQRGTSLTIQCQVDSQVTMMFWYRQQPGQSLTLIATANQGSEATYESGFVIDKFPISRPNLTFSTLTVSNMSPEDSSIYLCSVAGLNYGYTFGSGTRLTVV.

The chain combines TRBV4-1 with TRBJ1-3; 8 bases match TRBD1. Germline V gives CDR1 MGHRA, CDR2 YSYEKL. The CDR3 is 18 amino acids. The V segment lost 2 bases and the J segment 2 bases; nucleotides outside the gene matches: 11. CDR3 sequence: CASSQIPTQGAPGNTIYF. CDR3 nucleotide sequence: TGCGCCAGCAGCCAAATCCCCACTCAGGGGGCGCCTGGAAACACCATATATTTT.

The V call is TRBV28, the J call TRBJ2-7; D gene unclear. CDR1 is MDHEN, CDR2 SYDVKM, per germline. V was clipped by 5 bases and J by 3 bases, with 17 bases between them. This CDR3 has 15 residues. This CDR3 is CASSPSGSSIYEQYF. CDR3 bases: TGTGCCAGCAGTCCCTCCGGGTCCAGCATCTACGAGCAGTACTTC.

The gene calls are TRBV9 and TRBJ2-7, with D tentatively TRBD1 or TRBD2 (5 bases each). Germline CDR1 reads SGDLS; CDR2 reads YYNGEE. V dropped 0 bases and J dropped 3 bases, with 13 bases sitting between them. There are 15 residues in the CDR3. CDR3 protein: CASSVAGTTDYEQYF. CDR3 coding DNA: TGTGCCAGCAGCGTAGCTGGGACCACAGACTACGAGCAGTACTTC.

This chain connects TRBV28 to TRBJ1-5, with 7 bases aligning to TRBD1. From germline, CDR1 is MDHEN and CDR2 SYDVKM. V shed 7 bases and J 11 bases; nucleotides not matched to a gene: 8. This CDR3 contains 12 residues. Here the CDR3 DNA reads TGTGCCAGCAATACAGGGGTCTCCTCCCAGCATTTT. It yields the protein CASNTGVSSQHF.

V gene TRBV28 combines with J gene TRBJ1-1; D might be TRBD1 (6 bases). The CDR3 is 16 amino acids. V gave up 7 bases and J gave up 6 bases, with 24 bases separating them. CDR1 and CDR2 from the germline V gene are MDHEN and SYDVKM. The chain's CDR3 is CASTTSGAGVVAEAFF. DNA for the CDR3: TGTGCCAGCACAACCTCGGGAGCAGGGGTTGTGGCTGAAGCTTTCTTT.

This chain connects TRBV21-1 to TRBJ1-5. TRBV21-1 counts as a pseudogene. CDR3 length: 14 amino acids. The CDR3, as DNA: TGTGCCCTCCTCGGGGGGACTCGCAATCAGCCCCAGCATTTT. Protein sequence: CALLGGTRNQPQHF.

The rearrangement links TRBV21-1 to TRBJ2-7; TRBD1 reflects the table's D call only, with no check against the DNA. TRBV21-1 is a documented pseudogene. The CDR3 covers 18 residues. CDR3: CASSTPIGRDRASYEQYF. CDR3 DNA sequence: TGTGCCAGCAGCACCCCTATAGGCCGGGACAGGGCGTCCTACGAGCAGTACTTC.

This chain connects TRBV10-3 to TRBJ1-2; D gene uncertain. Trimming took off 6 bases at V and 5 bases at J, with 16 bases between the two ends. The CDR3 has 14 residues. Germline V gene lookup returns CDR1 ENHRY and CDR2 SYGVKD. As DNA, the CDR3 is TGTGCCATCAGCGATATGGGGTCCGATTATGGCTACACCTTC. Its protein product is CAISDMGSDYGYTF.

The chain uses TRBV5-7 and TRBJ2-3, with D maybe TRBD1 (6 bases). TRBV5-7 is annotated as an ORF whose role is uncertain. This CDR3 spans 15 amino acids. V gave up 4 bases and J gave up 4 bases, with 16 bases separating them. This chain's CDR3 is CASSQLGADADTQYF. CDR3 DNA: TGTGCCAGCAGCCAGTTGGGGGCAGATGCAGATACGCAGTATTTT.

The chain links TRBV19 to TRBJ2-1; D remains unclear. The length of the CDR3 is 13 residues. Deletions cut 1 base from V and 10 bases from J, with 11 bases between. CDR1 is LNHDA, CDR2 SQIVND, per germline (reference sequence). The CDR3 loop is CASSIVALREQFF. The CDR3 region has the DNA TGTGCCAGTAGTATAGTCGCCCTGCGAGAGCAGTTCTTC.